These T cell receptor beta chains were read from a single sample in a study of blood T cell repertoires in COVID-19. Using immunoSEQ multiplex PCR, the repertoire was profiled, and TCRdb retains in-frame clones only, with some absent. The sample holds over 120,000 clones, approximately 89% seen once. The sequenced sample was peripheral blood. The receptor source for this set is a human donor in a cohort sampled during active COVID-19. The CDR3 runs from the conserved cysteine through the conserved F or W. The D gene is left open where the match is weak. Some rows have no size entry. The others give once, few or many, or a class for an expanded clone.

cdr3_length	d_call	clone_size	j_call	v_call	cdr3_aa	cdr3_nt
15	.	.	TRBJ2-1	TRBV27	CASSLESSGYNEQFF	TGTGCCAGCAGTTTAGAGTCGTCGGGGTACAATGAGCAGTTCTTC
17	.	.	TRBJ2-1	TRBV14	CASSQLLAGRAYGEQFF	TGTGCCAGCAGCCAACTCCTCGCGGGACGGGCCTACGGAGAGCAGTTCTTC
16	.	.	TRBJ1-2	TRBV9	CASSVNLDRPYFGYTF	TGTGCCAGCAGCGTGAATTTGGACAGACCTTATTTTGGCTACACCTTC
13	TRBD2	.	TRBJ2-1	TRBV19	CASSSGLAGEQFF	TGTGCCAGTAGTTCGGGACTAGCGGGAGAGCAGTTCTTC
14	TRBD1	.	TRBJ2-2	TRBV5-5	CASSLTGDPGELFF	TGTGCCAGCAGCTTAACAGGGGATCCCGGGGAGCTGTTTTTT
12	.	once	TRBJ2-3	TRBV12-3/TRBV12-4	CASSLRGDTQYF	TGTGCCAGCAGCCTAAGAGGAGATACGCAGTATTTT
14	TRBD2	.	TRBJ2-3	TRBV6-4	CASRRAGDTDTQYF	TGTGCCAGCAGGCGGGCGGGGGACACAGATACGCAGTATTTT
14	.	.	TRBJ2-2	TRBV14	CASSQYRNTGELFF	TGTGCCAGCAGCCAGTACAGGAACACCGGGGAGCTGTTTTTT
14	.	.	TRBJ2-7	TRBV19	CASSISPGQGEQYF	TGTGCCAGTAGTATATCCCCTGGCCAGGGCGAGCAGTACTTC
15	TRBD2	.	TRBJ2-3	TRBV7-8	CASSFSGGNIDTQYF	TGTGCCAGCAGCTTTAGCGGGGGGAATATTGATACGCAGTATTTT
14	.	.	TRBJ2-1	TRBV7-3	CASSLGGADNEQFF	TGTGCCAGCAGCCTGGGCGGGGCGGACAATGAGCAGTTCTTC
12	.	.	TRBJ1-2	TRBV7-9	CASSLGESIGTF	TGTGCCAGCAGCCTAGGAGAGTCCATCGGCACCTTC
15	.	.	TRBJ1-4	TRBV7-9	CASSLRGGTNEKLFF	TGTGCCAGCAGCCTAAGGGGTGGGACTAATGAAAAACTGTTTTTT
15	.	.	TRBJ2-7	TRBV4-2	CASSQEERPSYEQYF	TGTGCCAGCAGCCAAGAGGAGAGACCGTCCTACGAGCAGTACTTC
12	.	.	TRBJ1-2	TRBV7-2	CASSFAGYGYTF	TGTGCCAGCAGCTTCGCAGGGTACGGCTACACCTTC
16	TRBD2	.	TRBJ2-7	TRBV9	CASSPHLAGEIYEQYF	TGTGCCAGCAGCCCGCATTTAGCGGGGGAGATCTACGAGCAGTACTTC
15	.	.	TRBJ2-2	TRBV18	CASSPPQADTGELFF	TGTGCCAGCTCTCCGCCACAGGCCGACACCGGGGAGCTGTTTTTT
15	TRBD1	.	TRBJ2-2	TRBV9	CASSDGQGRAGELFF	TGTGCCAGCAGCGACGGACAGGGAAGGGCCGGGGAGCTGTTTTTT
15	.	.	TRBJ1-5	TRBV10-3	CAISESKGVDQPQHF	TGTGCCATCAGTGAGTCGAAAGGGGTTGATCAGCCCCAGCATTTT
16	.	.	TRBJ1-3	TRBV30	CAWSRGGALSGNTIYF	TGTGCCTGGAGTCGGGGAGGGGCCCTCTCTGGAAACACCATATATTTT
13	.	once	TRBJ1-3	TRBV9	CASSVKRGNTIYF	TGTGCCAGCAGCGTAAAGCGAGGAAACACCATATATTTT
13	TRBD1	.	TRBJ2-7	TRBV19	CASRGQGTYEQYF	TGTGCCAGTCGGGGACAGGGAACCTACGAGCAGTACTTC
14	.	few	TRBJ1-2	TRBV4-1	CASSQVAGNYGYTF	TGCGCCAGCAGCCAAGTCGCAGGGAACTATGGCTACACCTTC
14	.	.	TRBJ2-5	TRBV27	CASADRSGQETQYF	TGTGCCAGCGCCGACAGGTCTGGGCAAGAGACCCAGTACTTC
16	TRBD1	.	TRBJ1-2	TRBV10-1	CASSETNRDSLYGYTF	TGCGCCAGCAGTGAAACGAACCGGGACAGCCTATATGGCTACACCTTC
12	TRBD2	.	TRBJ2-7	TRBV11-2	CASSLDREGQYF	TGTGCCAGCAGCTTAGACAGGGAGGGGCAGTACTTC
16	TRBD2	.	TRBJ2-3	TRBV3-1/TRBV3-2	CASSLRAGGRLDTQYF	TGTGCCAGCAGCCTCCGAGCGGGGGGGCGTTTAGATACGCAGTATTTT